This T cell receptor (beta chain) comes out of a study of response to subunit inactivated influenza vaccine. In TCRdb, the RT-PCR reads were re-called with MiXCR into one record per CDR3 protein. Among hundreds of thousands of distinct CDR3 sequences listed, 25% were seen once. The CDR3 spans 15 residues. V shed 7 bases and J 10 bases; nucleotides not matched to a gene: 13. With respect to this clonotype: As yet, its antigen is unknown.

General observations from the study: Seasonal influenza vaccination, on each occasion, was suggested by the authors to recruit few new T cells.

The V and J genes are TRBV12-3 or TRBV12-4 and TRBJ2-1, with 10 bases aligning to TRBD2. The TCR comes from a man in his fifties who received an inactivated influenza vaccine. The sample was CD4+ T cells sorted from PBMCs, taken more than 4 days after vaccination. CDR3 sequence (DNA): TGTGCCAGCAAGCCTAGCGGGAGTCGAAACGGGGAGCAGTTCTTC. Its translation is CASKPSGSRNGEQFF.